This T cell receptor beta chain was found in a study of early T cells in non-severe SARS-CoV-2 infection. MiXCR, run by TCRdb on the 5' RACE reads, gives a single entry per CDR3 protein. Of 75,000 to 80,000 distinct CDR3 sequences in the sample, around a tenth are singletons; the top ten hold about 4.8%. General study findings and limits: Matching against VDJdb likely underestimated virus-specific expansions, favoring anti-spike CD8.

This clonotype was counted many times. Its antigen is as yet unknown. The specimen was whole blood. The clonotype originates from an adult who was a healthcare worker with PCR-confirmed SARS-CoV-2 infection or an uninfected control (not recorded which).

CDR3 amino acids: CSASPVMQPADTQYF. The CDR3 nucleotides are TGCAGTGCTTCCCCCGTCATGCAGCCAGCAGATACGCAGTATTTT. V usage is TRBV20-1 and J usage is TRBJ2-3; no definite D call. Germline CDR1 DFQATT, CDR2 SNEGSKA (reference sequence). CDR3 size: 15 residues. V lost 5 bases, J lost 4 bases, and 19 bases lay in between.